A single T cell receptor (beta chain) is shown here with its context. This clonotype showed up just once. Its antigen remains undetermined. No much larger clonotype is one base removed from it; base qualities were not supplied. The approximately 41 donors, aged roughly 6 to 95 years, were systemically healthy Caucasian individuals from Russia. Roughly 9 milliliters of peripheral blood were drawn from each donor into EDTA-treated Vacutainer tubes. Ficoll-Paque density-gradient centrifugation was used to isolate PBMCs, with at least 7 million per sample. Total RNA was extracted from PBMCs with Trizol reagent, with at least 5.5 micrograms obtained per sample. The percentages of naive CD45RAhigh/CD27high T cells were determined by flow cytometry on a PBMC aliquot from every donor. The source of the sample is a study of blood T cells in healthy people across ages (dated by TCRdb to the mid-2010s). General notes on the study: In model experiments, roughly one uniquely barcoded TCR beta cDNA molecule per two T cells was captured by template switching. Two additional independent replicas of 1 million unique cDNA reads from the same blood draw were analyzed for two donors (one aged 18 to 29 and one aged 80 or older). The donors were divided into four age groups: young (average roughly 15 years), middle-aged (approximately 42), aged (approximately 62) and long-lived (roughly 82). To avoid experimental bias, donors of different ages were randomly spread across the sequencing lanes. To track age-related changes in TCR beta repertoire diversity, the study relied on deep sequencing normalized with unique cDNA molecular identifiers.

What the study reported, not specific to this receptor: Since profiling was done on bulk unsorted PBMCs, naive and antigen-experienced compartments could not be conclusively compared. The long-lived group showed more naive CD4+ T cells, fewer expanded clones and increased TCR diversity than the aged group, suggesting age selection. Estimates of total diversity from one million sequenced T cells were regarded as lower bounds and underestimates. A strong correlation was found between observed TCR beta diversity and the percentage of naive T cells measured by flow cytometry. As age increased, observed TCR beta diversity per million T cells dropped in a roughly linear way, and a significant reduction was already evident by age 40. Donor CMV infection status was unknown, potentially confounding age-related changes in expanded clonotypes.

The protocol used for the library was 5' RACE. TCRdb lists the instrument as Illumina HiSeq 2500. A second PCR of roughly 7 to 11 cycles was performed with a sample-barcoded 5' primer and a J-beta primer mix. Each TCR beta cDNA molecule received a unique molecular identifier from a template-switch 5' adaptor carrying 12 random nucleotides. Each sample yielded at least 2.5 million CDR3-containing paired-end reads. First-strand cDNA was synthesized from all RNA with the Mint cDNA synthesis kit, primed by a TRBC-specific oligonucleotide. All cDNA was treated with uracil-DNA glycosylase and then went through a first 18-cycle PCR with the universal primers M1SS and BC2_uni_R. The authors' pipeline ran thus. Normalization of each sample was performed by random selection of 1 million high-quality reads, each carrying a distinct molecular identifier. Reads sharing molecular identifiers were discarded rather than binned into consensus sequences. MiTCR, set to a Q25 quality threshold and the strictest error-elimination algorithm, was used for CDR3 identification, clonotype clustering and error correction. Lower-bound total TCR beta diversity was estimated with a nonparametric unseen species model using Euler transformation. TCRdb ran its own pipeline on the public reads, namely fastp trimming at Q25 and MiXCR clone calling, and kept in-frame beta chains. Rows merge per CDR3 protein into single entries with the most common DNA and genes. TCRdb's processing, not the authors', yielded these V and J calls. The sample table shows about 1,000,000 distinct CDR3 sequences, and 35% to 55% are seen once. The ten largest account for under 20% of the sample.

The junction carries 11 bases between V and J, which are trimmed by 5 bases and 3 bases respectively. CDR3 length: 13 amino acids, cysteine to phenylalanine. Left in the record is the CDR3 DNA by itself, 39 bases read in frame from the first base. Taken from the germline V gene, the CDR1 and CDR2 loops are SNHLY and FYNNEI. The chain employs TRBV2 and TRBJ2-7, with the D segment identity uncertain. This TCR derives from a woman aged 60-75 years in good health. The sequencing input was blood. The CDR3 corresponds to CASSLGEYYEQYF. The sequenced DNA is TGTGCCAGCAGTCTTGGCGAATACTACGAGCAGTACTTC.